This T cell receptor (beta chain) was recovered during a study of cytomegalovirus exposure and HLA in healthy donors. Study findings and constraints: In a later analysis, at a false discovery rate of 0.05, 15,000 to 20,000 TCR beta sequences matched HLA alleles. A later analysis linked a missense DCLRE1C variant to TCR beta V- and J-gene trimming. Reportedly, fewer N-insertions than the approximately 700-donor mean appeared in an Asian-associated ancestry cluster in a later analysis.

This clone showed up just a few times. Its matching antigen is unknown. The CDR3 covers 17 residues. The germline V and J ends were trimmed by 5 bases and 0 bases, with 16 bases remaining between them. Germline V CDR1 and CDR2: SGHAT, FQNNGV. Primers: 60 Vbeta forward and 13 Jbeta reverse. TCRdb keeps only in-frame clones here, not all; method: immunoSEQ multiplex PCR. The sample yields about 270,000 clones, 65% to 85% seen once. The origin of this receptor is a female donor in good health and CMV-seronegative. Sample: PBMCs. The chain uses TRBV11-2 and TRBJ2-2; weak D call: TRBD2 (6 bases). The CDR3 DNA sequence: TGTGCCAGCAGCCACCCGCAGACTAGGTCGAACACCGGGGAGCTGTTTTTT. It is translated as CASSHPQTRSNTGELFF.